Shown below are 16 T cell receptor beta chains from a single sample sequenced in a study of shared clonotypes between healthy human individuals. Profiled with immunoSEQ multiplex PCR; TCRdb holds only in-frame clones, not every one. The sample contains around 600,000 clones, about 95% of which appear only once. Naive CD8 cells were CD45RO-negative, positively selected for CCR7, excluding terminally differentiated effector memory CD45RA+ cells. Sequenced sample: naive CD8+ T cells sorted from blood. The source is a woman aged 25 to 39 in good health.

The chain recombines TRBV11-2 with TRBJ2-1, with a tentative D call TRBD2 (6 bases). The CDR3 contains 16 residues. Germline V gene data show CDR1 as SGHAT and CDR2 as FQNNGV. Trimming removed 3 bases at V and 3 bases at J, with 15 bases between. The DNA for the CDR3 is TGTGCCAGCAGCTTCCCCTCGGGAGCCCTCTACAATGAGCAGTTCTTC. This sequence encodes CASSFPSGALYNEQFF.

V usage is TRBV4-1 and J usage is TRBJ2-5, with TRBD1 matching 8 bases. CDR3 length equals 17 residues. Trimming at V came to 0 bases and at J to 5 bases, leaving 11 bases not matched to a gene. From germline, CDR1 is MGHRA and CDR2 YSYEKL. The CDR3 reads CASSQDRLGQGGETQYF. The CDR3 bases are TGCGCCAGCAGCCAAGATAGGCTCGGACAGGGCGGGGAGACCCAGTACTTC.

This clone has just one count. This sample also contains other DNA sequences that code for the same CDR3. The V gene is TRBV27, the J gene TRBJ1-1; maybe TRBD1 (5 bases). Germline-derived CDR1 and CDR2 are MNHEY and SMNVEV (reference sequence). Trimming shortened V by 0 bases and J by 0 bases, and 8 bases separated the two germline ends. The CDR3 spans 15 residues. CDR3: CASSLSRGMNTEAFF. The CDR3 coding sequence is TGTGCCAGCAGTTTATCGCGGGGGATGAACACTGAAGCTTTCTTT.

J is TRBJ1-5 and V is TRBV7-9; D uncertain. The length of the CDR3 is 12 residues. Trimming left V 4 bases short and J 7 bases short, with 8 bases between. The germline V gene has CDR1 SEHNR and CDR2 FQNEAQ (reference sequence). CDR3 DNA sequence: TGTGCCAGCAGCTGGCTGGGACAGCCCCAGCATTTT. This translates into CASSWLGQPQHF.

V is TRBV6-5 and J is TRBJ2-1, with TRBD2 identical over 8 bases. There are 14 residues in the CDR3. After removal of 8 bases from V and 2 bases from J, the junction contained 5 bases not matched to a gene. CDR1 and CDR2 (germline): MNHEY, SVGAGI. The chain's CDR3 is CASGEAGAYNEQFF. The CDR3 region has the DNA TGTGCCAGCGGCGAAGCGGGAGCCTACAATGAGCAGTTCTTC.

This chain links TRBV2 with TRBJ2-2; 8 nucleotides align to TRBD2. This CDR3 is built from 17 residues. J was trimmed by 4 bases and V by 2 bases; bases with no gene match: 9. Per germline, CDR1 SNHLY and CDR2 FYNNEI. The chain's CDR3 is CASSENRLAGLTGELFF. The CDR3 bases are TGTGCCAGCAGTGAAAACAGGCTAGCGGGCCTCACCGGGGAGCTGTTTTTT.

This clone was detected once. The chain joins TRBV5-4 to TRBJ2-7, with 13 bases fitting TRBD2. Germline loops: CDR1 SGHNT, CDR2 YYREEE (reference sequence). With V trimmed by 4 bases and J by 6 bases, 4 bases remained unmatched. The CDR3 extends over 14 amino acids. The CDR3 DNA is TGTGCCAGCAGCGTGACTAGCGGGAGGACCGAGCAGTACTTC. Translated, it gives CASSVTSGRTEQYF. The full variable domain, completed using reference TRBV5-4 and TRBJ2-7, is ETGVTQSPTHLIKTRGQQVTLRCSSQSGHNTVSWYQQALGQGPQFIFQYYREEENGRGNFPPRFSGLQFPNYSSELNVNALELDDSALYLCASSVTSGRTEQYFGPGTRLTVT.

The chain joins TRBV13 to TRBJ1-1; maybe TRBD1 (6 bases). Germline CDR1 is PRHDT and CDR2 is FYEKMQ (reference sequence). Deletions cut 7 bases from V and 6 bases from J, with 18 bases between. The CDR3 covers 14 residues. CDR3 sequence reads: CASTYLRGGAEAFF. CDR3 sequence (DNA): TGTGCCAGCACCTACTTGAGGGGGGGCGCTGAAGCTTTCTTT.

V and J are TRBV28 and TRBJ1-5; 8 bases agree with TRBD1. The V gene end was trimmed by 4 bases and the J gene end by 0 bases; junction bases not matched to a gene: 8. This CDR3 is built from 17 residues. Germline V gene data show CDR1 as MDHEN and CDR2 as SYDVKM. The CDR3 DNA reads as TGTGCCAGCAGTTCCGACAGGGGACTAATTAGCAATCAGCCCCAGCATTTT. Its translation is CASSSDRGLISNQPQHF.

The chain joins TRBV28 to TRBJ2-7; tentatively, D is TRBD2 (6 bases). Germline CDR1 MDHEN, CDR2 SYDVKM. The CDR3 totals 13 residues. Trimming took 4 bases from V and 5 from J, leaving 12 bases between them. The CDR3 here is CASSYRRANEQYF. The CDR3 DNA sequence: TGTGCCAGCAGTTACAGGAGGGCCAACGAGCAGTACTTC. The full variable domain, completed using reference TRBV28 and TRBJ2-7, is DVKVTQSSRYLVKRTGEKVFLECVQDMDHENMFWYRQDPGLGLRLIYFSYDVKMKEKGDIPEGYSVSREKKERFSLILESASTNQTSMYLCASSYRRANEQYFGPGTRLTVT.

The chain is built from TRBV5-1 and TRBJ2-7; 16 bases are shared with TRBD2. V gave up 0 bases and J gave up 1 base; unmatched junction bases: 7. The CDR3 runs 19 residues. Germline V gene lookup returns CDR1 SGHRS and CDR2 YFSETQ. CDR3 residues: CASSLAPGLAGGPSYEQYF. DNA for the CDR3: TGCGCCAGCAGCTTGGCTCCGGGACTAGCGGGAGGGCCGTCCTACGAGCAGTACTTC.

This clone was seen only once. The CDR3 nucleotides read TGTGCCAGCAGCCAAGCTTGGAATCAGCCCCAGCATTTT. The encoded protein is CASSQAWNQPQHF. J is TRBJ1-5 and V is TRBV14, with D hard to call. V lost 1 base and J lost 4, with 5 bases in between. Germline CDR1 SGHDN, CDR2 FVKESK. The length of the CDR3 is 13 residues.

The chain recombines TRBV19 with TRBJ1-2; D is unclear. This CDR3 is 14 amino acids long. CDR1 and CDR2 (germline): LNHDA, SQIVND (reference sequence). Trimming stripped 8 bases from V and 0 bases from J, with 13 bases between. The CDR3 protein is CASLGDQANYGYTF. The CDR3 nucleotides read TGTGCCAGTCTCGGCGACCAGGCTAACTATGGCTACACCTTC.

This clone came up once. The chain is built from TRBV5-1 and TRBJ2-1; D is tentatively TRBD1 or TRBD2 (5 bases each). The CDR3 contains 15 residues. CDR1 and CDR2 (germline): SGHRS, YFSETQ. Trimming cost V 4 bases and J 0 bases, with 11 bases left between them. The CDR3 DNA sequence: TGCGCCAGCAGCCAGGGACGTAGCTCCTACAATGAGCAGTTCTTC. This sequence encodes CASSQGRSSYNEQFF.

This clone was recorded a few times. The V gene is TRBV6-5, the J gene TRBJ2-7, with D perhaps matching TRBD1 (6 bases). Germline assignment: CDR1 MNHEY and CDR2 SVGAGI. V lost 0 bases, J lost 2 bases, and 11 bases lay in between. The CDR3 is 15 amino acids. CDR3 nucleotide sequence: TGTGCCAGCAGTTACTCGAATACAGGGACCTACGAGCAGTACTTC. Translated, it gives CASSYSNTGTYEQYF.

The rearrangement links TRBV21-1 to TRBJ1-4; the table gives TRBD1 as D, unverified against the DNA. TRBV21-1 is designated a pseudogene. CDR3 size: 14 residues. CDR3 sequence (DNA): TGTGCCAGCAGCAAACGAGACATTAATGAAAAACTGTTTTTT. It yields the protein CASSKRDINEKLFF.